This T cell receptor beta chain was sequenced during a study of blood T cell repertoires in COVID-19. Study information: PBMCs, B-cell-depleted T cells, or T cells provided the cDNA or gDNA that made up the material.

Study processing details: Nucleated cell counts were estimated from reference gene primer amplification. Measured with immunoSEQ multiplex PCR; TCRdb has only the in-frame clones, and not every one. D and trimming were read from the DNA, whereas the V and J calls and clone size are those reported in that table. The table lists some 200,000 clones, around nine tenths of them singletons. This clone was detected only once. J gave up 10 bases and V 0 bases, and 8 bases lay outside the gene matches. The CDR3 is 16 amino acids. Germline V gives CDR1 KGHSH, CDR2 LQKENI. Sequencing was carried out using peripheral blood. The gene calls are TRBV18 and TRBJ1-4; 10 nucleotides align to TRBD1. The origin of this receptor is a man aged 35-49 years with active or convalescent COVID-19. In DNA form, the CDR3 reads TGTGCCAGCTCACCACCGTCGGACAGGGGGAGGGTAAAACTGTTTTTT. As protein: CASSPPSDRGRVKLFF.